This TCR beta chain was recorded in a study of tumor-infiltrating lymphocytes in primary liver carcinoma. Across the study: Between about 4 and 11 cm across, the tumors were all of stage T1-T3 N0M0.

Trimming pared 5 bases from V and 9 bases from J, leaving 10 bases between. The CDR3 contains 12 residues. For blood RNA, unsorted whole blood served as the source, and germline DNA was extracted too. TCR beta cDNA was reverse-transcribed from about 500 ng of total RNA. The reaction used a constant-region primer and ProtoScript II reverse transcriptase. Three nested multiplex PCR rounds, a slightly modified ARM-PCR method, built the TCR beta libraries. Both of the initial two PCR rounds ran for about 9 cycles and employed TRBV1-TRBV30 forward primers alongside a C-beta reverse primer. Using its own MiXCR run on the multiplex PCR reads, TCRdb lists one record per CDR3 protein. The repertoire consists of around 210,000 distinct CDR3 sequences, with approximately 64% occurring once and the leading ten covering approximately 6.6%. This clonotype was seen repeatedly, ten times or more.

This receptor was obtained from a woman between 55 and 75 years old with primary liver carcinoma and hepatitis B virus infection. The sample was peripheral blood. The gene calls are TRBV12-3 or TRBV12-4 and TRBJ2-2; perhaps TRBD2 as D (6 bases). The CDR3 nucleotides are TGTGCCAGCAGTCCCCGGGAGTGGGAGCTGTTTTTT. Translation: CASSPREWELFF.